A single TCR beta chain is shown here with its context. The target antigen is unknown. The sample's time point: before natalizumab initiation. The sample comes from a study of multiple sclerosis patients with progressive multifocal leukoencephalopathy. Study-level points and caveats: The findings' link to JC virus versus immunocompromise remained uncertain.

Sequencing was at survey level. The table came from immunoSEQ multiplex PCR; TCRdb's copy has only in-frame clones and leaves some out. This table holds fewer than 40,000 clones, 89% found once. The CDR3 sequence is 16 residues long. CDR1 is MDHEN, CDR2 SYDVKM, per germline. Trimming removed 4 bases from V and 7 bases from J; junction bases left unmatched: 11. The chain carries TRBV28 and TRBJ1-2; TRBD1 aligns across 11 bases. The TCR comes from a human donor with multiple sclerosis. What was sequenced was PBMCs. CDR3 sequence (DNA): TGTGCCAGCAGTTCCCAGCCCCGGACAGGGGGCGCTGGCTACACCTTC. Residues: CASSSQPRTGGAGYTF.